The 13 T cell receptor beta chains listed next were all sequenced from one sample in a study of cytomegalovirus exposure and HLA in healthy donors. This PCR relied on a set of 60 Vbeta primers and 13 Jbeta primers. Only in-frame clones appear in the TCRdb table, and some are missing; sequencing was by immunoSEQ multiplex PCR. The sample gives tens of thousands of clones, more than 75% of which show up once; 23% is in the top ten. The sequenced sample consisted of PBMCs. These receptors were collected from a woman aged 45-60 years in good health and CMV-seropositive.

The chain has TRBV7-8 and TRBJ2-5; 7 nucleotides align to TRBD1. CDR3 length: 14 amino acids. With 5 bases clipped from V and 5 bases from J, the junction kept 8 bases outside the gene matches. Germline CDR1 SGHVS, CDR2 FQNEAQ. This CDR3 is CASSLQTGPETQYF. DNA for the CDR3: TGTGCCAGCAGCCTCCAGACAGGGCCTGAGACCCAGTACTTC.

With regard to this clone: The sample contains more than one DNA sequence encoding this CDR3. The chain has TRBV5-1 and TRBJ2-3; D is perhaps TRBD2 (5 bases). CDR1 and CDR2 from the germline V gene are SGHRS and YFSETQ. The CDR3 consists of 14 residues. Trimming took off 0 bases at V and 5 bases at J, with 10 bases between the two ends. CDR3 sequence reads: CASSLEAGLDTQYF. In DNA form, the CDR3 reads TGCGCCAGCAGCTTGGAGGCGGGCCTAGATACGCAGTATTTT. Combining the CDR3 with reference TRBV5-1 and TRBJ2-3 gives the whole variable domain KAGVTQTPRYLIKTRGQQVTLSCSPISGHRSVSWYQQTPGQGLQFLFEYFSETQRNKGNFPGRFSGRQFSNSRSEMNVSTLELGDSALYLCASSLEAGLDTQYFGPGTRLTVL.

Notes on this clone: Germline and junction disagree at one end, which may indicate a read error. The CDR3 loop reads CSPIQGADGTEVFF. CDR3 nucleotide sequence: TGCAGTCCGATCCAGGGGGCCGACGGCACTGAAGTTTTCTTT. The chain joins TRBV29-1 to TRBJ1-1, with TRBD1 matching over 8 bases. Germline lookup yields CDR1 SQVTM and CDR2 ANQGSEA. The CDR3 totals 14 residues.

V gene TRBV5-1 combines with J gene TRBJ2-2; TRBD2 is a possible D gene (5 bases). The CDR3 has 16 residues. Trimming removed 0 bases from V and 5 bases from J, with 14 bases in between. Germline V gene lookup returns CDR1 SGHRS and CDR2 YFSETQ. This CDR3 is CASSLGRLTRTGELFF. For the CDR3, the DNA is TGCGCCAGCAGCTTGGGGAGACTAACTCGGACCGGGGAGCTGTTTTTT.

The rearrangement links TRBV11-3 to TRBJ2-7; 7 bases map to TRBD1. The CDR3 totals 15 residues. With 0 bases clipped from V and 3 bases from J, the junction kept 5 bases outside the gene matches. CDR1 is SGHNT, CDR2 YENEEA, per germline. The CDR3 protein is CASSLDTRQGYEQYV. The DNA for the CDR3 is TGTGCCAGCAGCTTAGATACACGACAGGGCTACGAGCAGTACGTC.

This clone was found a few times. The chain carries TRBV18 and TRBJ2-7, with D possibly matching TRBD2 (6 bases). This CDR3 contains 15 residues. The V gene's germline CDR1 is KGHSH and CDR2 LQKENI. The V end lost 3 bases, the J end lost 0 bases, and 12 bases lay between the germline ends. The CDR3 coding sequence is TGTGCCAGCTCACCCGGGACTGGGAGCTCCTACGAGCAGTACGTC. Protein product: CASSPGTGSSYEQYV.

This rearrangement joins TRBV5-1 to TRBJ2-1; TRBD2 matches at 7 bases. Germline CDR1 is SGHRS and CDR2 is YFSETQ. The CDR3 consists of 13 residues. The ends lost 2 bases at V and 10 bases at J; junction bases unmatched: 6. CDR3 sequence: CASSLTGGTEQFF. CDR3 in DNA: TGCGCCAGCAGCTTAACGGGAGGTACAGAGCAGTTCTTC.

The V and J genes are TRBV6-5 and TRBJ2-3; 7 bases align to TRBD2. V lost 4 bases and J lost 4; bases outside the gene matches: 2. The CDR3 loop spans 13 amino acids. The germline CDR1 and CDR2 sequences are MNHEY and SVGAGI. The CDR3, as DNA: TGTGCCAGCAGTTGGGGGAGGGCAGATACGCAGTATTTT. Its protein product is CASSWGRADTQYF.

A single count supports this clone. V is TRBV2 and J is TRBJ1-4; no reliable D call. Germline V gives CDR1 SNHLY, CDR2 FYNNEI. The CDR3 consists of 14 residues. Trimming pared 9 bases from V and 0 bases from J, leaving 11 bases between. This chain's CDR3 is CARSLEPTNEKLFF. The CDR3 DNA is TGTGCCAGGTCCCTTGAGCCAACTAATGAAAAACTGTTTTTT.

The CDR3 reads CAWNGAGGPGANVLTF. The CDR3 DNA follows: TGTGCCTGGAATGGAGCGGGGGGGCCTGGGGCCAACGTCCTGACTTTC. The chain recombines TRBV30 with TRBJ2-6; 10 bases are shared with TRBD2. J gave up 2 bases and V 4 bases, and 5 bases lay outside the gene matches. This CDR3 has 16 amino acids. Germline V gene sequence: CDR1 GTSNPN, CDR2 SVGIG (reference sequence).

This clone was detected a few times. The chain links TRBV27 to TRBJ1-5; TRBD1 might be the D (6 bases). The germline V gene encodes CDR1 MNHEY and CDR2 SMNVEV (reference sequence). Trimming shortened V by 5 bases and J by 6 bases, and 11 bases separated the two germline ends. The CDR3 is made up of 13 amino acids. The CDR3 loop reads CASSTSGVQPQHF. CDR3 coding DNA: TGTGCCAGCAGTACCTCAGGGGTTCAGCCCCAGCATTTT.

The V gene is TRBV30, the J gene TRBJ1-2; 8 positions match TRBD1. The CDR3 consists of 13 residues. Germline loops: CDR1 GTSNPN, CDR2 SVGIG (reference sequence). With V trimmed by 5 bases and J by 3 bases, 5 bases remained unmatched. The CDR3 protein is CAWSGGRDYGYTF. The CDR3 nucleotides are TGTGCCTGGTCAGGGGGCAGGGACTATGGCTACACCTTC.

The chain uses TRBV5-6 and TRBJ1-2; D call uncertain. V lost 3 bases, J lost 6 bases, and 18 bases lay in between. CDR3 size: 15 residues. CDR1 is SGHDT, CDR2 YYEEEE, per germline. The CDR3 coding sequence is TGTGCCAGCAGCTCCCTGGAGGCGACTAGTCATGGCTACACCTTC. This gives the protein CASSSLEATSHGYTF. Filled out from reference TRBV5-6 and TRBJ1-2, the complete variable domain reads DAGVTQSPTHLIKTRGQQVTLRCSPKSGHDTVSWYQQALGQGPQFIFQYYEEEERQRGNFPDRFSGHQFPNYSSELNVNALLLGDSALYLCASSSLEATSHGYTFGSGTRLTVV.